This is a list of T cell receptor beta chains from one sample in a study of beta chain features in type 1 diabetes. Clones were sequenced by immunoSEQ multiplex PCR, and TCRdb holds only the in-frame ones, with some missing. The table has 95,000 to 150,000 clones, around 15% seen once. Sequenced sample: central memory CD4+ T cells from blood. The source is a man in his late teens or twenties with type 1 diabetes. Each CDR3 is given with its conserved first and last residue. The D gene is left open where the match is weak. The listing skips clone size in some rows; elsewhere it reads once, few, many or a size class.

CASSQLGGRARNEQFF	TGCGCCAGCAGTCAACTAGGCGGGAGGGCCAGGAATGAGCAGTTCTTC	many	TRBD2	TRBJ2-1	TRBV23-1
CAISRDSLYEQYF	TGTGCCATCAGCCGGGACAGTCTCTACGAGCAGTACTTC	few	TRBD1	TRBJ2-7	TRBV10-3
CATSREVAGGNEQFF	TGTGCCACCAGCAGAGAAGTAGCGGGAGGGAATGAGCAGTTCTTC	few	TRBD2	TRBJ2-1	TRBV15
CASSPGTGDLGGYGYTF	TGTGCCAGTTCCCCCGGGACAGGGGATCTGGGGGGCTATGGCTACACCTTC	-	TRBD1	TRBJ1-2	TRBV19
CASREGTEAFF	TGCGCCAGCAGGGAGGGCACTGAAGCTTTCTTT	many	-	TRBJ1-1	TRBV5-1
CASSLAGGSSYNEQFF	TGCGCCAGCAGCTTGGCAGGGGGGAGCTCCTACAATGAGCAGTTCTTC	-	-	TRBJ2-1	TRBV5-1
CASSYGIEAFF	TGTGCCAGTAGTTACGGGATTGAAGCTTTCTTT	-	-	TRBJ1-1	TRBV19
CASSFLAGAYEQYF	TGTGCCAGCAGCTTCCTAGCGGGGGCCTACGAGCAGTACTTC	-	TRBD2	TRBJ2-7	TRBV7-4
CASSALADSYEQYF	TGTGCCAGCAGCGCACTAGCGGACTCTTACGAGCAGTACTTC	-	TRBD2	TRBJ2-7	TRBV5-4
CAYQHGSRNEQFF	TGTGCCTACCAGCATGGGTCTCGCAATGAGCAGTTCTTC	-	-	TRBJ2-1	TRBV28
CASSLPPNTGYYGYTF	TGTGCCAGCAGTTTACCCCCCAATACGGGGTACTATGGCTACACCTTC	-	-	TRBJ1-2	TRBV28
CASSLRGQGPGDTQYF	TGTGCCAGCAGCTTAAGGGGACAGGGGCCAGGGGATACGCAGTATTTT	few	TRBD1	TRBJ2-3	TRBV11-3
CASSLGTGDNSPLHF	TGCGCCAGCAGCCTGGGGACAGGAGATAATTCACCCCTCCACTTT	-	TRBD1	TRBJ1-6	TRBV5-1
CASSFPGQIRTNGYTF	TGTGCCAGCAGTTTCCCGGGACAGATAAGGACGAATGGCTACACCTTC	-	TRBD1	TRBJ1-2	TRBV28
CASSLPTSTDTQYF	TGTGCCAGCAGCTTACCAACTAGCACAGATACGCAGTATTTT	few	-	TRBJ2-3	TRBV11-2
CASSSRSGRAGYNEQFF	TGTGCCAGCAGCTCCCGTAGCGGGAGGGCCGGATACAATGAGCAGTTCTTC	-	TRBD2	TRBJ2-1	TRBV7-6
CASSGSGSSYEQYF	TGCGCCAGCAGCGGAAGCGGGAGCTCCTACGAGCAGTACTTC	-	TRBD2	TRBJ2-7	TRBV5-1
CASSPGNNRGYTF	TGTGCCAGCAGCCCCGGGAACAACCGGGGCTACACCTTC	-	-	TRBJ1-2	TRBV7-9
CASSFEGPHEQYF	TGCGCCAGCAGCTTCGAGGGCCCACACGAGCAGTACTTC	-	-	TRBJ2-7	TRBV5-1
CAWSVQGLAEQYF	TGTGCCTGGAGTGTACAGGGACTAGCCGAGCAGTACTTC	few	TRBD2	TRBJ2-7	TRBV30
CASSLAGDGYGYTF	TGTGCCAGCAGCTTAGCCGGGGATGGCTATGGCTACACCTTC	few	-	TRBJ1-2	TRBV7-8
CASRGTQGTEQFF	TGTGCCAGCAGAGGCACACAGGGGACTGAGCAGTTCTTC	-	TRBD1	TRBJ2-1	TRBV2
CASSFNRAGGPYEQYF	TGTGCCAGCAGCTTCAACAGGGCGGGAGGGCCGTACGAGCAGTACTTC	few	TRBD2	TRBJ2-7	TRBV7-9
CASTVAGELFF	TGTGCCAGCACGGTCGCCGGGGAGCTGTTTTTT	-	-	TRBJ2-2	TRBV2
CASSPGLAGTTDTQYF	TGCGCCAGCAGCCCCGGACTAGCGGGTACCACAGATACGCAGTATTTT	-	TRBD2	TRBJ2-3	TRBV5-1
CASSSRGNSYNEQFF	TGCGCCAGCAGTTCCCGGGGCAACTCCTACAATGAGCAGTTCTTC	-	-	TRBJ2-1	TRBV5-1
CASSLGHGGLGRSNQPQHF	TGTGCCAGCAGCTTAGGGCACGGGGGACTCGGTCGTAGTAATCAGCCCCAGCATTTT	few	-	TRBJ1-5	TRBV7-2
CASSSMDRKFYEQYF	TGTGCCAGCAGCTCCATGGACAGAAAGTTTTACGAGCAGTACTTC	-	-	TRBJ2-7	TRBV7-9